Described below is a single T cell receptor (beta chain) sequence and its context. Antigen: not known. Other DNA variants within this sample encode the same CDR3. The data derive from a study of shared clonotypes between healthy human individuals. General observations from the study: Among donors, clonotype sharing was expected to be affected by sequencing depth.

It was CD45RO-negative cells, positively selected for CCR7, that made up naive CD8 cells, with terminally differentiated effector memory CD45RA+ cells excluded. Data came from immunoSEQ multiplex PCR; TCRdb stores just in-frame clones and leaves some out. The sample contains millions of clones, just over 90% of which appear only once. This CDR3 has 15 residues. Germline V gene lookup returns CDR1 SGDLS and CDR2 YYNGEE. Trimming cost V 0 bases and J 2 bases; bases outside gene matches: 5. The chain recombines TRBV9 with TRBJ2-7; 7 nucleotides line up with TRBD2. The sequenced sample was naive CD8+ T cells from PBMCs. The clonotype originates from a man younger than 35 in good health. Some clones in this sample may be carry-over from other donors' samples. CDR3 bases: TGTGCCAGCAGCGTAGGTGCGGGAGCGGCCTACGAGCAGTACTTC. This sequence encodes CASSVGAGAAYEQYF.